The clone carrying this T cell receptor (beta chain) was found once. The antigen is not known. Sequence data for DNA of cultured CD4+ T cells were generated by the Oncomine TCR Beta short-read assay. Investigators obtained genomic DNA by extraction from cultured CD4+ T cells. TCRdb re-derived calls from the PCR reads in MiXCR, one entry per CDR3 protein. The sample lists roughly 14,000 distinct CDR3 sequences, around 55% seen once, with around 17% in the top ten. The source of the sample is a study of vaccination and CD4 T cells after COVID-19. For the study at large: Mild disease affected 8 to 10 convalescent patients and severe disease one, all SARS-CoV-2 positive by nasal swab PCR. Samples were taken after vaccination, a median of about 79 days after dose two, with a range of 14 to 241.

The CDR3 spans 17 residues. V was cut by 3 bases and J by 2 bases, with 19 bases left in between. The germline CDR1 and CDR2 sequences are MGHDK and SYGVNS. Regarding treatment: roughly 11-day PBMC culture with coronavirus spike peptide pools or control peptides (ViraFEST assay). Notes on the study in general: The great majority, 304 of 307 vaccine-specific clones, proved spike mono-reactive in convalescent patients.

Material: CD4+ T cells from blood, cultured in vitro. V gene TRBV25-1 combines with J gene TRBJ1-2; no reliable D call. The receptor's source is a human donor who had recovered from COVID-19. The CDR3 region is CASSDPSAAAANYGYTF. The CDR3 coding sequence is TGTGCCAGCAGTGATCCCTCGGCAGCTGCAGCAAACTATGGCTACACCTTC.